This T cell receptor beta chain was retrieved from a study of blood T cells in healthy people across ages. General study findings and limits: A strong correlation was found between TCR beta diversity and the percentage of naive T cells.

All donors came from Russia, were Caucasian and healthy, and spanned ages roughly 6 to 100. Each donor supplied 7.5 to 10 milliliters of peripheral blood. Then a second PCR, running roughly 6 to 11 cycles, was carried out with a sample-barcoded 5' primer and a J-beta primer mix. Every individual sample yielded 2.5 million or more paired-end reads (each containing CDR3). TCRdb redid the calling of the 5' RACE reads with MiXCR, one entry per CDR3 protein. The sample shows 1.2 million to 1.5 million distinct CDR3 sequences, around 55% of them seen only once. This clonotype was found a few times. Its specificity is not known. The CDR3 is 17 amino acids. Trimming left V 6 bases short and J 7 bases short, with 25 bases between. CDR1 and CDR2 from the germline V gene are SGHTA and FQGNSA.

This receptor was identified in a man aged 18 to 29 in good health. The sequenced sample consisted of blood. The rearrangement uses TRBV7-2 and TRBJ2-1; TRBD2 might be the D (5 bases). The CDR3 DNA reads TGTGCCAGCAGTCAAGCGGACCCGGGCGTCCCTAGTAATGAGCAGTTCTTC. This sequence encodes CASSQADPGVPSNEQFF.